The 9 T cell receptor beta chains below come from one sample, sequenced in a study of patients and donors after allogeneic stem cell transplantation. Each CDR3 protein is one row after TCRdb ran MiXCR on the RT-PCR reads. This table holds around 200,000 distinct CDR3 sequences, around 40% found once. Material: blood, either unsorted or a sorted T cell fraction (not recorded which). Receptors were obtained from a human donor who was either an allogeneic HSCT recipient or a stem cell or donor lymphocyte infusion donor (not recorded which). It is not recorded whose cells these are; they may come from a transplant donor.

This clonotype has just one count. The chain employs TRBV30 and TRBJ2-1, with TRBD2 matching over 13 bases. This CDR3 spans 12 amino acids. The ends lost 5 bases at V and 10 bases at J; junction bases unmatched: 2. From germline, CDR1 is GTSNPN and CDR2 SVGIG (reference sequence). The CDR3 region is CAWSGLAGEQFF. CDR3 DNA: TGTGCCTGGTCGGGACTAGCGGGAGAGCAGTTCTTC.

The rearrangement joins TRBV27 to TRBJ1-2; 8 nucleotides agree with TRBD1. With 4 bases clipped from V and 4 bases from J, the junction kept 8 bases outside the gene matches. CDR1 and CDR2 (germline): MNHEY, SMNVEV (reference sequence). This CDR3 contains 15 residues. The CDR3 spells CASSSRQGRPYGYTF. CDR3 DNA sequence: TGTGCCAGCAGTTCCAGACAGGGGCGGCCCTATGGCTACACCTTC.

This clonotype was seen only a few times. The chain recombines TRBV20-1 with TRBJ1-5, with TRBD1 matching over 10 bases. Per the germline V gene, CDR1 is DFQATT and CDR2 is SNEGSKA (reference sequence). Losses at the gene ends were 5 bases for V and 3 bases for J; bases not matched to a gene: 4. This CDR3 is built from 14 residues. For the CDR3, the DNA is TGCAGTGCTCTCGGGACAGGGGACAATCAGCCCCAGCATTTT. Its protein product is CSALGTGDNQPQHF.

The rearrangement joins TRBV29-1 to TRBJ2-4, with 10 bases matching TRBD1. CDR1 and CDR2 from the germline V gene are SQVTM and ANQGSEA. The CDR3 consists of 12 residues. V trimming: 5 bases; J trimming: 8 bases; junction bases outside the gene matches: 3. The CDR3 DNA sequence: TGCAGCGTTATGGACAGGGGGGACATTCAGTACTTC. Residues: CSVMDRGDIQYF.

This clonotype was observed a few times. The CDR3 coding sequence is TGTGCCACCAGCGGGGGCCATGATCAGCCCCAGCATTTT. This gives the protein CATSGGHDQPQHF. V is TRBV15 and J is TRBJ1-5, with D possibly being TRBD1 (6 bases). The CDR3 is 13 residues long. The germline gives CDR1 LNHNV, CDR2 YYDKDF (reference sequence). V dropped 5 bases and J dropped 5 bases, with 10 bases sitting between them.

In nucleotides, the CDR3 is TGTGCCAGCGGGGGAAATCAGCCCCAGCATTTT. Residues: CASGGNQPQHF. The genes are TRBV7-2 and TRBJ1-5, with TRBD1 as a possible D gene (5 bases). Germline CDR1 reads SGHTA; CDR2 reads FQGNSA. The CDR3 is 11 amino acids. Trimming cost V 8 bases and J 4 bases, with 6 bases left between them.

The chain uses TRBV6-5 and TRBJ2-1, with 8 positions matching TRBD1. After removal of 6 bases from V and 3 bases from J, the junction contained 7 bases not matched to a gene. Germline V lookup: CDR1 MNHEY, CDR2 SVGAGI. The CDR3 is 15 residues long. The CDR3 DNA reads TGTGCCAGCAGGTACGGACAGGGCTTCTACAATGAGCAGTTCTTC. Translation: CASRYGQGFYNEQFF.

The chain uses TRBV3-1 and TRBJ1-2; maybe TRBD1 (5 bases). Germline V gives CDR1 LGHDT, CDR2 YNNKEL (reference sequence). The V gene lost 10 bases and the J gene lost 8 bases, with 14 bases spanning the gap. CDR3 length: 11 residues. Here the CDR3 DNA reads TGTGCCACCGAAAGGGGTGGAGGCTACACCTTC. Its translation: CATERGGGYTF.

This chain joins TRBV7-9 and TRBJ1-4; no clear D gene. This CDR3 has 13 amino acids. The V gene's germline CDR1 is SEHNR and CDR2 FQNEAQ (reference sequence). V was cut by 5 bases and J by 7 bases, with 11 bases left in between. CDR3 residues: CASSPSLGEKLFF. The CDR3 DNA sequence: TGTGCCAGCAGCCCGAGTTTGGGTGAAAAACTGTTTTTT.